This T cell receptor beta chain was profiled in a study of cytomegalovirus exposure and HLA in healthy donors. Turning to the study itself: A later analysis reported the 95 to 150 validation repertoires used the same platform as the approximately 660 first-cohort repertoires. Overall study results and limits: The study found most TCR sequences rare, yet found some public TCRs in many donors.

The ends lost 3 bases at V and 6 bases at J; junction bases unmatched: 3. The CDR3 has 14 residues. Germline-derived CDR1 and CDR2 are MNHEY and SMNVEV (reference sequence). TCRdb's table, derived via immunoSEQ multiplex PCR, lists solely in-frame clones and lacks some. The data contain approximately 210,000 clones, 86% of them singletons. About this clone: Its specificity is not known.

This sequence joins TRBV27 and TRBJ2-1; 9 bases are a match to TRBD2. The sequence came from a woman aged 18-29 years in good health and CMV-seronegative. Source material: PBMCs. CDR3 nucleotides: TGTGCCAGCAGTTTGGGCGGGAGGGGCAATGAGCAGTTCTTC. Encoded protein: CASSLGGRGNEQFF.